The 26 T cell receptor beta chains below were found in one sample sequenced in a study of cytomegalovirus exposure and HLA in healthy donors. It was with 60 Vbeta and 13 Jbeta primers that the PCR ran. Sequencing used immunoSEQ multiplex PCR; TCRdb keeps in-frame clones, though not all of them. This sample has 140,000 to 150,000 clones, with 78% found just once. The sequenced material came from PBMCs. All receptors come from a female donor in good health and CMV-seronegative.

The rearrangement links TRBV30 to TRBJ2-2; 10 nucleotides match TRBD2. Looked up from germline, CDR1 is GTSNPN and CDR2 is SVGIG (reference sequence). This CDR3 spans 16 amino acids. The junction had 9 bases not matched to a gene; V was cut back by 4 bases and J by 4 bases. CDR3 nucleotides: TGTGCCTGGACGGCTAGCGGGAGATGGGGCACCGGGGAGCTGTTTTTT. This codes for CAWTASGRWGTGELFF.

This chain uses TRBV18 with TRBJ1-4; perhaps TRBD1 as D (6 bases). Germline V gives CDR1 KGHSH, CDR2 LQKENI. The CDR3 covers 14 residues. V was cut by 4 bases and J by 6 bases, with 12 bases left in between. CDR3 sequence: CASSLTGRDEKLFF. In DNA form, the CDR3 reads TGTGCCAGCTCACTCACAGGGCGGGATGAAAAACTGTTTTTT. Variable domain in full (rest from reference TRBV18 and TRBJ1-4): NAGVMQNPRHLVRRRGQEARLRCSPMKGHSHVYWYRQLPEEGLKFMVYLQKENIIDESGMPKERFSAEFPKEGPSILRIQQVVRGDSAAYFCASSLTGRDEKLFFGSGTQLSVL.

The J gene is TRBJ1-4, the V gene TRBV5-4, with 12 bases matching TRBD1. Germline CDR1 and CDR2: SGHNT and YYREEE (reference sequence). The CDR3 has 17 amino acids. The V and J ends lost 0 bases and 5 bases, in that order; junction bases with no gene match: 5. The CDR3 protein is CASSLEGQGAPNEKLFF. As DNA, the CDR3 is TGTGCCAGCAGCTTGGAGGGACAGGGGGCACCAAATGAAAAACTGTTTTTT.

This rearrangement joins TRBV5-4 to TRBJ2-1, with 10 positions matching TRBD1. The CDR3 loop spans 17 amino acids. V dropped 0 bases and J dropped 4; count of bases not matched to a gene: 7. Germline CDR1 SGHNT, CDR2 YYREEE (reference sequence). CDR3: CASSLGQGAYSYNEQFF. CDR3 DNA sequence: TGTGCCAGCAGCTTGGGACAGGGGGCCTATTCGTACAATGAGCAGTTCTTC.

The J gene is TRBJ1-6, the V gene TRBV29-1; D gene unclear. The CDR3 has 13 amino acids. The ends were cut back, 5 bases at V and 6 bases at J, with 11 bases in the middle. CDR1 is SQVTM and CDR2 is ANQGSEA in the germline V gene. CDR3: CSVRTSLNSPLHF. CDR3 in DNA: TGCAGCGTTCGAACTAGCCTTAATTCACCCCTCCACTTT.

The sample holds one count of this clone. J is TRBJ2-2 and V is TRBV2; TRBD2 agrees at 7 bases. V was pared by 1 base and J by 4 bases, with 24 bases of the junction left unmatched. The CDR3 loop spans 22 amino acids. Looked up from germline, CDR1 is SNHLY and CDR2 is FYNNEI. The CDR3 spells CASSEGAYQNVGLVSVTGELFF. The CDR3 DNA sequence: TGTGCCAGCAGTGAAGGGGCATACCAGAACGTAGGACTAGTTAGTGTCACCGGGGAGCTGTTTTTT.

The CDR3 nucleotides read TGTGCCAGTAGTCCCCCCCGGGAGCACACTGAAGCTTTCTTT. This sequence encodes CASSPPREHTEAFF. The chain employs TRBV19 and TRBJ1-1, with D unresolved. Germline assignment: CDR1 LNHDA and CDR2 SQIVND (reference sequence). The ends were cut back, 5 bases at V and 3 bases at J, with 13 bases in the middle. The CDR3 has 14 residues.

The chain recombines TRBV9 with TRBJ1-2, with TRBD1 matching over 8 bases. This CDR3 region has 16 residues. With V trimmed by 3 bases and J by 2 bases, 9 bases remained unmatched. CDR1 SGDLS and CDR2 YYNGEE come from the germline V gene. CDR3 sequence reads: CASSDPVGQGNYGYTF. In nucleotides, the CDR3 is TGTGCCAGCAGCGACCCGGTAGGACAGGGAAACTATGGCTACACCTTC.

The V and J genes are TRBV5-1 and TRBJ2-2; 8 nucleotides line up with TRBD2. CDR3 size: 17 residues. Germline V gives CDR1 SGHRS, CDR2 YFSETQ. V shed 6 bases, J shed 7 bases, and the junction held 17 bases outside the gene matches. CDR3 residues: CASTKWGKREFIGELFF. In nucleotides, the CDR3 is TGCGCCAGCACCAAATGGGGGAAGCGGGAGTTTATCGGGGAGCTGTTTTTT.

This clone turned up a few times. The chain joins TRBV6-1 to TRBJ1-2; no reliable D call. CDR3 length equals 12 residues. V was cut by 0 bases and J by 7 bases, with 6 bases left in between. CDR1 and CDR2 from the germline V gene are MNHNS and SASEGT. The CDR3 DNA sequence: TGTGCCAGCAGTGAAGCGGCCACTGGCTACACCTTC. This gives the protein CASSEAATGYTF.

The chain carries TRBV6-1 and TRBJ1-4, with D possibly being TRBD1 (6 bases). The CDR3 consists of 16 residues. In germline, CDR1 is MNHNS, CDR2 SASEGT. V was clipped by 1 base and J by 6 bases, with 15 bases between them. The CDR3 loop reads CASSEETRGVYEKLFF. In nucleotides, the CDR3 is TGTGCCAGCAGTGAAGAGACCAGGGGAGTATATGAAAAACTGTTTTTT.

In nucleotides, the CDR3 is TGCAGCGTTGAAGGTAGAAGTAGAACCGGACAGGGGGTTTCCTACGAGCAGTACTTC. Protein sequence: CSVEGRSRTGQGVSYEQYF. V usage is TRBV29-1 and J usage is TRBJ2-7; 10 nucleotides agree with TRBD1. Germline lookup yields CDR1 SQVTM and CDR2 ANQGSEA. Trimming cost V 1 base and J 1 base; bases outside gene matches: 16. The CDR3 spans 19 residues.

This chain links TRBV29-1 with TRBJ2-7; 8 bases are shared with TRBD1. Germline V gene sequence: CDR1 SQVTM, CDR2 ANQGSEA. The CDR3 spans 15 residues. V shed 5 bases and J 0 bases; nucleotides not matched to a gene: 9. CDR3 in DNA: TGCAGCGTTTTAGGCCGGGACAGGAGCTCCTACGAGCAGTACTTC. Translation gives CSVLGRDRSSYEQYF.

The chain couples TRBV28 to TRBJ2-3; tentatively, D is TRBD2 (5 bases). The CDR3 runs 14 residues. Germline CDR1 MDHEN, CDR2 SYDVKM. V lost 3 bases, J lost 3 bases, and 10 bases lay in between. CDR3: CASSLVRGTDTQYF. The CDR3 bases are TGTGCCAGCAGTTTGGTCCGAGGGACAGATACGCAGTATTTT.

The chain is built from TRBV5-1 and TRBJ2-6, with D maybe TRBD1 (6 bases). Per germline, CDR1 SGHRS and CDR2 YFSETQ. The CDR3 spans 14 residues. V was shortened by 6 bases and J by 6 bases, with 13 bases between the two germline ends. The CDR3 nucleotides read TGCGCCAGCAAGGACAGTACGGCGGCCAACGTCCTGACTTTC. As protein: CASKDSTAANVLTF.

This chain connects TRBV27 to TRBJ1-2, with TRBD1 matching 9 bases. The CDR3 runs 14 residues. V lost 3 bases, J lost 8 bases, and 7 bases stayed unmatched. The germline gives CDR1 MNHEY, CDR2 SMNVEV (reference sequence). The CDR3 reads CASSFSGQGWGYTF. For the CDR3, the DNA is TGTGCCAGCAGTTTTTCGGGACAGGGTTGGGGCTACACCTTC.

This sequence joins TRBV19 and TRBJ1-5, with 7 bases matching TRBD1. This CDR3 is 15 amino acids long. Germline CDR1 and CDR2: LNHDA and SQIVND (reference sequence). The trim removed 9 bases at V and 0 bases at J, leaving 8 bases unmatched. The CDR3 loop is CASDTGEYSNQPQHF. DNA for the CDR3: TGTGCCAGCGACACAGGGGAATATAGCAATCAGCCCCAGCATTTT.

J is TRBJ2-7 and V is TRBV27; TRBD2 matches at 13 bases. The CDR3 has 14 amino acids. CDR1 is MNHEY, CDR2 SMNVEV, per germline (reference sequence). J gave up 2 bases and V 8 bases, and 3 bases lay outside the gene matches. CDR3 coding DNA: TGTGCCAGCGGACTAGCGGGAGACACCTACGAGCAGTACTTC. Protein: CASGLAGDTYEQYF.

This sequence joins TRBV30 and TRBJ1-5, with 8 nucleotides matching TRBD1. The CDR3 is made up of 17 amino acids. CDR1 and CDR2 (germline): GTSNPN, SVGIG (reference sequence). Unmatched junction bases numbered 16, after V lost 5 bases and J lost 4 bases. CDR3 sequence (DNA): TGTGCCTGGGTACCCCTCCCCTGGACAGGGTATAATCAGCCCCAGCATTTT. This encodes CAWVPLPWTGYNQPQHF. The full variable domain, completed using reference TRBV30 and TRBJ1-5, is SQTIHQWPATLVQPVGSPLSLECTVEGTSNPNLYWYRQAAGRGLQLLFYSVGIGQISSEVPQNLSASRPQDRQFILSSKKLLLSDSGFYLCAWVPLPWTGYNQPQHFGDGTRLSIL.

Here the CDR3 reads CASSIDGTGGYTQYF. CDR3 coding DNA: TGTGCCAGTAGTATAGACGGGACAGGGGGATATACGCAGTATTTT. This chain joins TRBV19 and TRBJ2-3; 11 bases line up with TRBD1. CDR1 and CDR2 (germline): LNHDA, SQIVND (reference sequence). Unmatched junction bases numbered 3, after V lost 0 bases and J lost 7 bases. The CDR3 is 15 amino acids. Drawing the rest from reference TRBV19 and TRBJ2-3, the complete variable domain is DGGITQSPKYLFRKEGQNVTLSCEQNLNHDAMYWYRQDPGQGLRLIYYSQIVNDFQKGDIAEGYSVSREKKESFPLTVTSAQKNPTAFYLCASSIDGTGGYTQYFGPGTRLTVL.

The chain employs TRBV27 and TRBJ1-6; no clear D. This CDR3 contains 14 residues. CDR1 and CDR2 (germline): MNHEY, SMNVEV (reference sequence). Trimming removed 7 bases from V and 0 bases from J, with 7 bases in between. CDR3 region: CASTGSSYNSPLHF. CDR3 nucleotide sequence: TGTGCCAGCACCGGGAGCTCCTATAATTCACCCCTCCACTTT.

V gene TRBV2 combines with J gene TRBJ2-6; D gene unclear. Germline V gene data show CDR1 as SNHLY and CDR2 as FYNNEI. This CDR3 region has 14 residues. V was clipped by 7 bases and J by 4 bases, with 11 bases between them. CDR3 nucleotides: TGTGCCAGCAAATCCAGTACAGGGGCCAACGTCCTGACTTTC. Translation: CASKSSTGANVLTF.

The chain has TRBV2 and TRBJ1-5, with 8 bases fitting TRBD1. Germline V gene data show CDR1 as SNHLY and CDR2 as FYNNEI. V gave up 4 bases and J gave up 1 base; unmatched junction bases: 0. This CDR3 comprises 14 residues. The CDR3 DNA reads as TGTGCCAGCAGTGGACAGGGGAGCAATCAGCCCCAGCATTTT. Protein sequence: CASSGQGSNQPQHF.

The CDR3 region has the DNA TGTGCCAGCAGCTTGGGGACAGCCTATGGCTATGGCTACACCTTC. Translated, it gives CASSLGTAYGYGYTF. The V and J genes are TRBV7-9 and TRBJ1-2, with TRBD1 matching 7 bases. The CDR3 runs 15 residues. Germline CDR1 SEHNR, CDR2 FQNEAQ (reference sequence). With 3 bases clipped from V and 4 bases from J, the junction kept 8 bases outside the gene matches.

The rearrangement links TRBV7-9 to TRBJ1-1; D remains unclear. The CDR3 length is 15 residues. Trimming shortened V by 4 bases and J by 1 base, and 13 bases separated the two germline ends. The germline V gene encodes CDR1 SEHNR and CDR2 FQNEAQ (reference sequence). Here the CDR3 DNA reads TGTGCCAGCAGCTCTCCGGGAGGGCCGAACACTGAAGCTTTCTTT. This encodes CASSSPGGPNTEAFF.

The chain uses TRBV11-2 and TRBJ2-7, with 9 nucleotides matching TRBD1. Germline V lookup: CDR1 SGHAT, CDR2 FQNNGV. V trimming: 5 bases; J trimming: 2 bases; junction bases outside the gene matches: 10. The length of the CDR3 is 16 residues. This CDR3 reads CASSKKGQGVPYEQYF. Written as DNA, the CDR3 is TGTGCCAGCAGCAAAAAGGGACAGGGAGTTCCCTACGAGCAGTACTTC.